What follows is one TCR beta chain and its context. The antigen is undetermined. There are 17 residues in the CDR3. Per the germline V gene, CDR1 is MNHEY and CDR2 is SMNVEV (reference sequence). The V and J ends lost 3 bases and 3 bases, in that order; junction bases with no gene match: 6. Repertoires were generated with immunoSEQ multiplex PCR, while TCRdb's copy carries only in-frame clones and drops some. The sample consists of under 35,000 clones, 92% of them appearing once. This sample is part of a study of T cells in localized non-small cell lung cancer. Study-wide results and caveats: Detection in adjacent lung was observed for a median around 50 of the top 100 tumor clones. Exceeding tumor, uninvolved adjacent lung had the highest T cell clonality.

The source is a female donor aged 60 or older with stage I lung adenocarcinoma. This sequence joins TRBV27 and TRBJ2-5, with 14 nucleotides matching TRBD2. Sequenced material: peripheral blood, taken before any cancer treatment. CDR3 sequence reads: CASSFQRLAGGEETQYF. DNA of the CDR3: TGTGCCAGCAGTTTTCAACGACTAGCGGGGGGGGAAGAGACCCAGTACTTC.